Listed below are T cell receptor beta chains from one sample, sequenced in a study of shared clonotypes between healthy human individuals. Profiled with immunoSEQ multiplex PCR; TCRdb holds only in-frame clones, not every one. This table has hundreds of thousands of clones, roughly 70% appearing once. Sequencing input: memory CD4+ T cells sorted from blood. The receptor source for this set is a woman in her twenties or thirties in good health. The CDR3 runs from the conserved cysteine through the conserved F or W. D genes are given only for firm matches. Size tells how often a clone was seen (once, few, many) or the class of an expanded clone, and some rows leave it out.

V gene: TRBV2
clone size: once
D gene: NA
J gene: TRBJ2-2
CDR3 protein: CASSVTGSGELFF
CDR3 DNA: TGTGCCAGCAGTGTCACAGGGTCCGGGGAGCTGTTTTTT

V gene: TRBV6-5
clone size: few
D gene: NA
J gene: TRBJ1-5
CDR3 protein: CASSYARGQGQPQHF
CDR3 DNA: TGTGCCAGCAGTTACGCCAGGGGTCAGGGTCAGCCCCAGCATTTT

V gene: TRBV29-1
clone size: NA
D gene: NA
J gene: TRBJ2-3
CDR3 protein: CSEGSGITDTQYF
CDR3 DNA: TGCAGCGAGGGGTCCGGCATCACAGATACGCAGTATTTT

V gene: TRBV28
clone size: NA
D gene: NA
J gene: TRBJ1-5
CDR3 protein: CARQGGGNQPQHF
CDR3 DNA: TGTGCCAGACAGGGTGGTGGCAATCAGCCCCAGCATTTT

V gene: TRBV6-5
clone size: NA
D gene: NA
J gene: TRBJ1-5
CDR3 protein: CASSSSLTQPQHF
CDR3 DNA: TGTGCCAGCAGTTCCTCCCTGACTCAGCCCCAGCATTTT

V gene: TRBV30
clone size: NA
D gene: TRBD1
J gene: TRBJ1-1
CDR3 protein: CAWTKTGWDTEAFF
CDR3 DNA: TGTGCCTGGACCAAGACAGGGTGGGACACTGAAGCTTTCTTT

V gene: TRBV29-1
clone size: NA
D gene: TRBD2
J gene: TRBJ2-3
CDR3 protein: CSVESSGQGDTQYF
CDR3 DNA: TGCAGCGTTGAGTCTAGCGGGCAGGGAGATACGCAGTATTTT

V gene: TRBV27
clone size: NA
D gene: NA
J gene: TRBJ2-3
CDR3 protein: CASSPSDTDTQYF
CDR3 DNA: TGTGCCAGCAGTCCCTCAGACACAGATACGCAGTATTTT

V gene: TRBV2
clone size: many
D gene: NA
J gene: TRBJ2-2
CDR3 protein: CASSEGTANTGELFF
CDR3 DNA: TGTGCCAGCAGTGAAGGGACAGCGAACACCGGGGAGCTGTTTTTT

V gene: TRBV19
clone size: NA
D gene: NA
J gene: TRBJ1-5
CDR3 protein: CASSPQGSRQPQHF
CDR3 DNA: TGTGCCAGTAGTCCGCAGGGTTCTAGACAGCCCCAGCATTTT

V gene: TRBV7-8
clone size: NA
D gene: NA
J gene: TRBJ2-2
CDR3 protein: CASNRDPTGELFF
CDR3 DNA: TGTGCCAGCAACCGGGACCCAACCGGGGAGCTGTTTTTT